This T cell receptor beta chain was captured in a study of T cells in Graves' hyperthyroidism and ophthalmopathy. Trimming pared 3 bases from V and 0 bases from J, leaving 8 bases between. Per the germline V gene, CDR1 is LNHNV and CDR2 is YYDKDF (reference sequence). This CDR3 spans 14 amino acids. From RNA transcripts, TCR beta CDR3 regions were amplified. During a first-round RT-PCR of the TCR CDR3, the HTBI primer set was used. MiXCR was run by TCRdb on the multiplex PCR reads, yielding one entry per CDR3 protein. The sample shows 490,000 or so distinct CDR3 sequences, 46% of them seen only once. This clonotype was seen at least ten times.

The sample consisted of peripheral blood or thyroid tissue (not recorded which). V and J are TRBV15 and TRBJ2-5; no definite D call. This clonotype originated in an adult woman with Graves' disease, either hyperthyroidism or ophthalmopathy (not recorded which). The CDR3 DNA follows: TGTGCCACCAGCAGGGACGTCTACCAAGAGACCCAGTACTTC. Protein: CATSRDVYQETQYF.